Below, 12 T cell receptor beta chains from the same sample are listed, as sequenced in a study of T cell repertoires in cytomegalovirus infection. No antigen is known for these receptors. TCRdb redid the calling of the reads with MiXCR, one entry per CDR3 protein. The data hold approximately 1,000,000 distinct CDR3 sequences, with around 30% observed a single time. This material consisted of cultured CD8+ T cells from PBMCs, taken from culture after CMV antigen stimulation. Receptor source: a human donor in good health (CMV status not recorded). Some clones in this sample may be carry-over from other donors' samples.

This clonotype has only a few counts. The rearrangement joins TRBV12-3 or TRBV12-4 to TRBJ2-1; the D is unclear. This CDR3 comprises 14 residues. The V end lost 2 bases, the J end lost 9 bases, and 14 bases lay between the germline ends. The CDR3 DNA sequence: TGTGCCAGCAGTTTAAGTGGAGACTTAGGTGAGCAGTTCTTC. Its protein is CASSLSGDLGEQFF.

The gene calls are TRBV19 and TRBJ1-2; no reliable D call. The CDR3 has 12 residues. Germline assignment: CDR1 LNHDA and CDR2 SQIVND (reference sequence). V was trimmed by 5 bases and J by 6 bases, leaving 10 bases between them. CDR3 sequence (DNA): TGTGCCAGTAGTTTGACGACACATGGCTACACCTTC. Protein sequence: CASSLTTHGYTF.

V usage is TRBV20-1 and J usage is TRBJ2-1; D perhaps matches TRBD2 (6 bases). V was pared by 6 bases and J by 3 bases, with 21 bases between. The CDR3 is 16 amino acids. Germline CDR1 reads DFQATT; CDR2 reads SNEGSKA (reference sequence). The CDR3 DNA reads TGCAGTGCCGGGACGGCGGGGTGGGGACGCTACAATGAGCAGTTCTTC. It encodes CSAGTAGWGRYNEQFF.

This clonotype came up a few times. V usage is TRBV5-1 and J usage is TRBJ2-5; D might be TRBD1 (5 bases). Trimming left V 7 bases short and J 2 bases short, with 18 bases between. In germline, CDR1 is SGHRS, CDR2 YFSETQ. The CDR3 runs 15 residues. DNA of the CDR3: TGCGCCAGCCGTTCGCAGGGCCCGTATCAAGAGACCCAGTACTTC. Amino acids: CASRSQGPYQETQYF. Using reference TRBV5-1 and TRBJ2-5 for the parts outside the CDR3, the full variable domain is KAGVTQTPRYLIKTRGQQVTLSCSPISGHRSVSWYQQTPGQGLQFLFEYFSETQRNKGNFPGRFSGRQFSNSRSEMNVSTLELGDSALYLCASRSQGPYQETQYFGPGTRLLVL.

CDR3 sequence reads: CSVETVAKNIQYF. In nucleotides, the CDR3 is TGCAGCGTTGAGACAGTAGCCAAAAACATTCAGTACTTC. The genes are TRBV29-1 and TRBJ2-4; D is possibly TRBD1 (5 bases). V was pared by 3 bases and J by 0 bases, with 6 bases between. The CDR3 has 13 amino acids. Germline CDR1 is SQVTM and CDR2 is ANQGSEA. Supplemented by reference TRBV29-1 and TRBJ2-4, the full variable domain reads SAVISQKPSRDICQRGTSLTIQCQVDSQVTMMFWYRQQPGQSLTLIATANQGSEATYESGFVIDKFPISRPNLTFSTLTVSNMSPEDSSIYLCSVETVAKNIQYFGAGTRLSVL.

The CDR3 protein is CSARPEIGWNTGELFF. For the CDR3, the DNA is TGCAGTGCTAGACCCGAGATAGGTTGGAACACCGGGGAGCTGTTTTTT. The chain uses TRBV20-1 and TRBJ2-2; D is unclear. This CDR3 contains 16 residues. Germline V gene lookup returns CDR1 DFQATT and CDR2 SNEGSKA (reference sequence). Trimming stripped 2 bases from V and 1 base from J, with 14 bases between.

The chain couples TRBV7-9 to TRBJ1-1, with D unclear. Germline V gene sequence: CDR1 SEHNR, CDR2 FQNEAQ (reference sequence). This CDR3 has 15 amino acids. Trimming left V 5 bases short and J 5 bases short, with 18 bases between. CDR3 residues: CASSIPDGSQTEAFF. The CDR3 nucleotides read TGTGCCAGCAGCATACCGGACGGGTCACAGACTGAAGCTTTCTTT. Variable domain in full (rest from reference TRBV7-9 and TRBJ1-1): DTGVSQNPRHKITKRGQNVTFRCDPISEHNRLYWYRQTLGQGPEFLTYFQNEAQLEKSRLLSDRFSAERPKGSFSTLEIQRTEQGDSAMYLCASSIPDGSQTEAFFGQGTRLTVV.

Of note for this clonotype: This may stem from a read error, because a much larger clone lies one nucleotide away. The chain links TRBV7-9 to TRBJ1-2; D is ambiguous. The V gene's germline CDR1 is SEHNR and CDR2 FQNEAQ (reference sequence). The CDR3 contains 14 residues. The CDR3 region has the DNA TGTGCCAGCAGCTCCCCAGGCCCATTCTATGACTACACCTTC. Translating it yields CASSSPGPFYDYTF.

This chain joins TRBV18 and TRBJ2-1; no clear D gene. The CDR3 contains 12 residues. Trimming removed 2 bases at V and 7 bases at J, with 6 bases between. Germline V gives CDR1 KGHSH, CDR2 LQKENI. As DNA, the CDR3 is TGTGCCAGCTCACCAACACAAAATGAGCAGTTCTTC. This sequence encodes CASSPTQNEQFF. Drawing the rest from reference TRBV18 and TRBJ2-1, the complete variable domain is NAGVMQNPRHLVRRRGQEARLRCSPMKGHSHVYWYRQLPEEGLKFMVYLQKENIIDESGMPKERFSAEFPKEGPSILRIQQVVRGDSAAYFCASSPTQNEQFFGPGTRLTVL.

The chain has TRBV6-2 or TRBV6-3 and TRBJ2-1; D is unclear. This CDR3 comprises 16 residues. The germline V gene encodes CDR1 MNHEY and CDR2 SVGEGT. Trimming shortened V by 6 bases and J by 2 bases, and 17 bases separated the two germline ends. For the CDR3, the DNA is TGTGCCAGCAGCCTTACTACGAATCCAACCTACAATGAGCAGTTCTTC. Residues: CASSLTTNPTYNEQFF.

This clonotype was seen a handful of times. The rearrangement joins TRBV29-1 to TRBJ1-1; D is undetermined. Trimming removed 4 bases at V and 1 base at J, with 7 bases between. From germline, CDR1 is SQVTM and CDR2 ANQGSEA. This CDR3 region has 12 residues. CDR3 coding DNA: TGCAGCGTTGTTACCCCGAACACTGAAGCTTTCTTT. Its translation: CSVVTPNTEAFF.

This clonotype was counted many times. The chain uses TRBV5-4 and TRBJ1-1; no definite D call. Germline-derived CDR1 and CDR2 are SGHNT and YYREEE (reference sequence). V was cut by 5 bases and J by 5 bases, with 25 bases left in between. CDR3 length: 17 residues. CDR3 sequence: CASSTKLGYSSGTEAFF. In nucleotides, the CDR3 is TGTGCCAGCAGTACAAAACTGGGTTACTCCAGTGGGACTGAAGCTTTCTTT. Drawing the rest from reference TRBV5-4 and TRBJ1-1, the complete variable domain is ETGVTQSPTHLIKTRGQQVTLRCSSQSGHNTVSWYQQALGQGPQFIFQYYREEENGRGNFPPRFSGLQFPNYSSELNVNALELDDSALYLCASSTKLGYSSGTEAFFGQGTRLTVV.